The 28 T cell receptor beta chains below were found in one sample sequenced in a study of post-analysis software for immune sequencing data. Study results and caveats: The five TRBV segments detected at higher frequency in patients than in controls included TRBV5-6, TRBV5-1 and TRBV20-1.

These receptors' antigens are unknown. Unique molecular identifiers had been added to the TCR beta cDNA libraries. In TCRdb, the PCR reads were re-called with MiXCR into one record per CDR3 protein. This sample has 600,000 to 700,000 distinct CDR3 sequences, with over 45% found just once. The sequencing sample was made of blood. The source is a girl aged 2 to 9 with multiple sclerosis.

V gene TRBV11-2 combines with J gene TRBJ2-3, with D possibly TRBD2 on 5 matching bases. The CDR3 covers 13 residues. Germline CDR1 is SGHAT and CDR2 is FQNNGV. The ends were cut back, 6 bases at V and 5 bases at J, with 12 bases in the middle. The CDR3 DNA follows: TGTGCCAGCAGTAAAGAGGACTTAGATACGCAGTATTTT. This translates into CASSKEDLDTQYF.

This clonotype was detected a few times. The chain couples TRBV5-1 to TRBJ2-7, with TRBD2 matching 9 bases. The CDR3 contains 15 residues. After removal of 2 bases from V and 0 bases from J, the junction contained 3 bases not matched to a gene. Germline V lookup: CDR1 SGHRS, CDR2 YFSETQ. The CDR3 nucleotides are TGCGCCAGCAGCTTTCTAGCGGGAAGCTCCTACGAGCAGTACTTC. Translating it yields CASSFLAGSSYEQYF. Drawing the rest from reference TRBV5-1 and TRBJ2-7, the complete variable domain is KAGVTQTPRYLIKTRGQQVTLSCSPISGHRSVSWYQQTPGQGLQFLFEYFSETQRNKGNFPGRFSGRQFSNSRSEMNVSTLELGDSALYLCASSFLAGSSYEQYFGPGTRLTVT.

V usage is TRBV10-3 and J usage is TRBJ2-1; D may be TRBD1 (5 bases). Germline-derived CDR1 and CDR2 are ENHRY and SYGVKD. V lost 4 bases and J lost 10, with 11 bases in between. CDR3 size: 12 residues. CDR3 in amino acids: CAISVGAGEQFF. CDR3 nucleotides: TGTGCCATCAGTGTAGGGGCTGGGGAGCAGTTCTTC.

The CDR3 loop reads CASSVGAGGETQYF. CDR3 DNA sequence: TGTGCCAGCAGCGTAGGGGCAGGCGGGGAGACCCAGTACTTC. This chain links TRBV9 with TRBJ2-5, with D maybe TRBD2 (5 bases). The germline CDR1 and CDR2 sequences are SGDLS and YYNGEE. This CDR3 comprises 14 residues. V lost 0 bases and J 5 bases, leaving 11 bases between the germline ends.

Note on this clonotype: Compared with germline, one end of the junction differs, possibly owing to a read error. The chain combines TRBV29-1 with TRBJ2-4, with TRBD2 identical over 8 bases. The germline V gene encodes CDR1 SQVTM and CDR2 ANQGSEA. The CDR3 has 13 residues. The CDR3 coding sequence is TGCAGCGCCCGGCGGGGGGAGACAAACATTCAGGACTTC. As protein: CSARRGETNIQDF.

In this sample, this clonotype turned up a few times. The chain recombines TRBV4-1 with TRBJ2-1; 7 bases line up with TRBD2. Germline-derived CDR1 and CDR2 are MGHRA and YSYEKL. J was trimmed by 3 bases and V by 3 bases; bases with no gene match: 8. The CDR3 is made up of 16 amino acids. This CDR3 reads CASSQSLAGGYNEQFF. The CDR3 nucleotides read TGCGCCAGCAGCCAGTCCTTAGCGGGTGGCTACAATGAGCAGTTCTTC.

CDR3 residues: CASSQQGTYSYNEQFF. CDR3 DNA sequence: TGTGCCAGCAGTCAGCAGGGTACTTATTCCTACAATGAGCAGTTCTTC. The rearrangement joins TRBV27 to TRBJ2-1; D possibly corresponds to TRBD1 (5 bases). The CDR3 has 16 amino acids. V lost 5 bases, J lost 1 base, and 15 bases lay in between. The germline gives CDR1 MNHEY, CDR2 SMNVEV (reference sequence).

The chain couples TRBV10-3 to TRBJ2-5; D is uncertain. The assigned J gene may be wrong: the sequence end matches TRBJ2-7 better. Germline CDR1 is ENHRY and CDR2 is SYGVKD. The CDR3 runs 11 residues. The chain's CDR3 is CAISESLEQYF. The CDR3 DNA follows: TGTGCCATCAGTGAGTCGCTCGAGCAGTACTTC.

This clonotype came up a few times. This chain uses TRBV20-1 with TRBJ2-3; 8 bases agree with TRBD2. Looked up from germline, CDR1 is DFQATT and CDR2 is SNEGSKA (reference sequence). After removal of 6 bases from V and 2 bases from J, the junction contained 13 bases not matched to a gene. The CDR3 length is 16 residues. The CDR3 nucleotides read TGCAGTGCGGACTCTCTAAGCGGGAGCTCCACAGATACGCAGTATTTT. This codes for CSADSLSGSSTDTQYF.

The chain recombines TRBV29-1 with TRBJ2-3; the D gene could be TRBD1 or TRBD2 (5 bases each). This CDR3 is built from 15 residues. Germline values: CDR1 SQVTM, CDR2 ANQGSEA. Trimming left V 5 bases short and J 0 bases short, with 15 bases between. CDR3 DNA: TGCAGCGTTCCACTGAGGGGCTCTAGCACAGATACGCAGTATTTT. Its translation is CSVPLRGSSTDTQYF.

The rearrangement links TRBV4-2 to TRBJ1-1; 11 bases are shared with TRBD1. Germline lookup yields CDR1 LGHNA and CDR2 YNFKEQ. The trim removed 4 bases at V and 5 bases at J, leaving 12 bases unmatched. The CDR3 is 17 amino acids. CDR3 loop: CASSPTAMGQGVTEAFF. CDR3 bases: TGTGCCAGCAGCCCTACCGCTATGGGACAGGGGGTTACTGAAGCTTTCTTT.

The V and J genes are TRBV12-3 or TRBV12-4 and TRBJ1-2; TRBD1 aligns across 9 bases. Unmatched junction bases numbered 9, after V lost 3 bases and J lost 13 bases. This CDR3 has 13 residues. The CDR3 is CASSLPGTGISTF. The CDR3 bases are TGTGCCAGCAGTTTGCCTGGGACAGGGATCTCCACCTTC.

This clonotype was found once. The rearrangement uses TRBV11-2 and TRBJ2-7; no firm D call. V lost 2 bases and J 0 bases, leaving 11 bases between the germline ends. Looked up from germline, CDR1 is SGHAT and CDR2 is FQNNGV. This CDR3 is 15 amino acids long. DNA of the CDR3: TGTGCCAGCAGCTTACCTATCGGCACCTCCTACGAGCAGTACTTC. Translated: CASSLPIGTSYEQYF.

This clonotype was counted a few times. This chain uses TRBV2 with TRBJ2-3, with D maybe TRBD2 (6 bases). From germline, CDR1 is SNHLY and CDR2 FYNNEI. The CDR3 length is 13 residues. V was shortened by 9 bases and J by 5 bases, with 15 bases between the two germline ends. The CDR3 DNA sequence: TGTGCCAGTTCCCGGGACTCCAAAGATACGCAGTATTTT. Amino acids: CASSRDSKDTQYF.

The V gene is TRBV5-4, the J gene TRBJ2-3; TRBD2 might be the D (5 bases). The CDR3 runs to 16 residues. V lost 4 bases and J lost 2, with 17 bases in between. Germline V lookup: CDR1 SGHNT, CDR2 YYREEE (reference sequence). This CDR3 reads CASSPSGRAPTDTQYF. The CDR3 bases are TGTGCCAGCAGCCCCTCGGGGAGAGCGCCCACAGATACGCAGTATTTT.

The CDR3 DNA follows: TGCAGTGCTAGAGAGCCCGGGGGGGCCAAAGAGACCCAGTACTTC. Amino acids: CSAREPGGAKETQYF. The rearrangement uses TRBV20-1 and TRBJ2-5, with 8 positions matching TRBD2. CDR1 is DFQATT and CDR2 is SNEGSKA in the germline V gene (reference sequence). V trimming: 0 bases; J trimming: 3 bases; junction bases outside the gene matches: 6. CDR3 length equals 15 residues.

J is TRBJ2-7 and V is TRBV4-1; D is possibly TRBD2 (6 bases). The end of the DNA fits TRBJ2-5 better, so the J call may be wrong. Per the germline V gene, CDR1 is MGHRA and CDR2 is YSYEKL. The CDR3 is 15 amino acids. In nucleotides, the CDR3 is TGCGCCAGCAGCCAACATCGAGGCGGGACGGAGACCCAGTACTTC. This translates into CASSQHRGGTETQYF.

The V call is TRBV6-2 or TRBV6-3, the J call TRBJ1-1, with TRBD1 as a possible D gene (6 bases). CDR3 length equals 16 residues. The germline CDR1 and CDR2 sequences are MNHEY and SVGEGT. Trimming cost V 2 bases and J 0 bases, with 13 bases left between them. DNA for the CDR3: TGTGCCAGCAGTTACGGGGCAGGGGCCGTGAACACTGAAGCTTTCTTT. Translation gives CASSYGAGAVNTEAFF.

The V gene is TRBV25-1, the J gene TRBJ2-5, with a tentative D call TRBD1 (6 bases). From germline, CDR1 is MGHDK and CDR2 SYGVNS. V shed 3 bases and J shed 3 bases, with 14 bases lying between them. The CDR3 spans 15 residues. CDR3 in amino acids: CASSDSRTAEETQYF. In nucleotides, the CDR3 is TGTGCCAGCAGTGATTCCAGGACAGCTGAAGAGACCCAGTACTTC.

This chain links TRBV7-9 with TRBJ1-1; 10 nucleotides line up with TRBD1. The CDR3 is 15 residues long. Trimming cost V 1 base and J 7 bases; bases outside gene matches: 6. Germline values: CDR1 SEHNR, CDR2 FQNEAQ (reference sequence). CDR3 nucleotide sequence: TGTGCCAGCAGCTTAGACTTGTGGACAGGGGGTGAAGCTTTCTTT. It codes for CASSLDLWTGGEAFF.

The gene calls are TRBV27 and TRBJ1-5; D perhaps matches TRBD1 (6 bases). CDR3 length: 15 amino acids. V shed 2 bases and J shed 7 bases, with 15 bases lying between them. The V gene's germline CDR1 is MNHEY and CDR2 SMNVEV (reference sequence). The DNA of the CDR3 is TGTGCCAGCAGTTTAATGGCAGGGGTAGGCCAGCCCCAGCATTTT. Protein product: CASSLMAGVGQPQHF.

The chain uses TRBV7-3 and TRBJ2-7, with TRBD2 identical over 9 bases. The junction had 5 bases not matched to a gene; V was cut back by 5 bases and J by 6 bases. The CDR3 runs to 13 residues. CDR1 is SGHTA, CDR2 FQGTGA, per germline. CDR3 DNA: TGTGCCAGCAGCCGTAGCGGGAGCGGCGAGCAGTACTTC. Translation gives CASSRSGSGEQYF.

For the CDR3, the DNA is TGTGCCAGCAGTTTAGCTACGGACAGGGGAACGGAAGCTTTCTTT. This codes for CASSLATDRGTEAFF. This chain links TRBV27 with TRBJ1-1; 9 nucleotides align to TRBD1. In germline, CDR1 is MNHEY, CDR2 SMNVEV (reference sequence). The CDR3 consists of 15 residues. Trimming cost V 2 bases and J 8 bases; bases outside gene matches: 9.

V usage is TRBV10-3 and J usage is TRBJ2-5, with D possibly being TRBD1 or TRBD2 (5 bases each). V was pared by 6 bases and J by 1 base, with 12 bases between. Germline CDR1 reads ENHRY; CDR2 reads SYGVKD. The CDR3 has 14 amino acids. In nucleotides, the CDR3 is TGTGCCATCAGCCGGGGCGGCTCCCAAGAGACCCAGTACTTC. Translating it yields CAISRGGSQETQYF.

The genes are TRBV11-2 and TRBJ2-1; TRBD2 might be the D (6 bases). The CDR3 is made up of 13 amino acids. Germline V gives CDR1 SGHAT, CDR2 FQNNGV. Trimming pared 5 bases from V and 11 bases from J, leaving 16 bases between. The CDR3 sequence: CASSRGLREQQFF. CDR3 DNA sequence: TGTGCCAGCAGCCGGGGGTTGAGGGAGCAGCAGTTCTTC.

This clonotype has just a few counts. V gene TRBV6-6 combines with J gene TRBJ2-5, with TRBD2 identical over 8 bases. The CDR3 is 17 amino acids. Per germline, CDR1 MNHNY and CDR2 SVGAGI (reference sequence). With V trimmed by 6 bases and J by 4 bases, 16 bases remained unmatched. CDR3 DNA: TGTGCCAGCAGGTCCGATAGCGGGGTGGGCCCCACAGAGACCCAGTACTTC. As protein: CASRSDSGVGPTETQYF.

The V and J genes are TRBV5-1 and TRBJ2-1; a possible D gene is TRBD2 (7 bases). Germline-derived CDR1 and CDR2 are SGHRS and YFSETQ. The V and J ends lost 0 bases and 10 bases respectively, with 14 bases between them. This CDR3 is 14 amino acids long. CDR3 loop: CASSLEGGWREQFF. The CDR3 DNA reads TGCGCCAGCAGCTTGGAGGGGGGGTGGAGGGAGCAGTTCTTC.

The V and J genes are TRBV24-1 and TRBJ2-5, with unresolved D. Germline V gene lookup returns CDR1 KGHDR and CDR2 SFDVKD. CDR3 length: 14 amino acids. The V end was cut by 0 bases, the J end by 2 bases, with 6 bases between. The CDR3 DNA sequence: TGTGCCACCAGTGATTTGGGCAGGCAAGAGACCCAGTACTTC. This translates into CATSDLGRQETQYF.